This TCR beta chain was identified in a study of CD8+ T cells in alopecia areata (dated by TCRdb to the late 2010s). Regarding the research as a whole: In both human patients and the C3H/HeJ mouse model, the study applied high-throughput TCRbeta sequencing to look at T cell clonal expansion in alopecia areata. In humans, TCRbeta sequencing was performed on scalp tissue and on sorted CD4+ and CD8+ peripheral blood T cells from healthy controls and from patients with patchy or totalis/universalis alopecia areata. Clonality in the scalp was compared among normal scalp (n=4), patchy alopecia areata scalp (n=8), and alopecia totalis/universalis scalp (n=8). RNA was obtained with the PAXgene miRNA kit for fixed scalp, the miRNeasy kit for PBMCs, and the RNeasy kit for mouse skin. immunoSEQ multiplex PCR using 35 Vbeta forward primers and 13 Jbeta reverse primers was used to amplify TCRbeta CDR3 regions. Here is what the overall study found, with its caveats: Scalp TCR repertoire analysis is complicated because resident alphabeta T cells in normal human skin are also sequenced, whereas mouse skin is dominated by gammadelta T cells. Lesional scalp, especially in alopecia totalis/universalis, showed higher clonality and more expanded CD8+ clones than normal scalp, suggesting antigenic drive. Shared TCR sequences between patients were less evident than in mice, which may be partly attributable to HLA diversity in the patient population.

Library prep was done by the immunoSEQ multiplex PCR assay. To provide template for TCR sequencing, every sample had RNA extracted and reverse transcribed into cDNA. SuperScript III was used for first-strand cDNA synthesis, primed with a 2:1 mix of oligo-dT and random hexamers. A synthetic immune receptor repertoire was used to gauge amplification bias, and whatever bias remained was removed computationally. As for the original processing: Raw reads were preprocessed to remove errors, and CDR3 was defined by IMGT conventions from the conserved cysteine to phenylalanine. Clonality was computed as 1 minus the Shannon entropy, with the entropy normalized by log2 of the number of productive unique TCRs. Scalp TCRbeta sequences were cross-referenced with sorted blood CD4 and CD8 repertoires so that the CD4 or CD8 identity of scalp clones could be inferred. What TCRdb holds here is the immuneACCESS table cut down to in-frame rearrangements. Part of the clones is not present; checked against another copy, under half of the missing clones reflect an unresolved V gene, and the others are unexplained. The D gene and trimming were derived from the DNA, and the V and J assignments and clone size from that table. For this sample there are 60,000 to 65,000 clones; around 40% appear just once. The ten top clones hold roughly half of the sample.

Turning to this clone: This clone's antigen is unknown. No clone much larger than this one lies a single base away; base qualities are absent.

Sequences SGDLS (CDR1) and YYNGEE (CDR2) are obtained from the germline V gene. Taken from cysteine to phenylalanine, the CDR3 has 15 residues. Only the CDR3 portion is preserved as DNA: 45 bases, with reading frame beginning at the first base. Compared with germline, V lacks 3 bases and J lacks 0 bases; bases without a gene match: 3. Lesional scalp punch biopsies and peripheral blood were obtained from alopecia areata patients. PBMCs were isolated by density centrifugation and stained for CD3, CD4 and CD8, after which CD4+ and CD8+ T cells were sorted on a FACSAria. As part of a multicenter biomarker study, untreated alopecia areata patients were recruited. For roughly five biomarker-study patients, blood CD8+ T cells were further sorted into NKG2D-low and NKG2D-high fractions.

The TCR comes from a human donor with alopecia areata. The V and J genes are TRBV9 and TRBJ2-3, with 8 bases in between that match TRBD2. The sequenced sample was NKG2D-low CD8+ T cells sorted from blood. The label giving this sample's cell subset or site can be read as: sorted CD8+ NKG2D-low blood T cells. The DNA reads TGTGCCAGCAGCGCCTTAGCGGGGAGCACAGATACGCAGTATTTT. It specifies CASSALAGSTDTQYF. This CDR3, with the reference TRBV9 and TRBJ2-3 proteins standing in past its ends, gives the full variable domain DSGVTQTPKHLITATGQRVTLRCSPRSGDLSVYWYQQSLDQGLQFLIQYYNGEERAKGNILERFSAQQFPDLHSELNLSSLELGDSALYFCASSALAGSTDTQYFGPGTRLTVL.